This T cell receptor beta chain is from a study of cytomegalovirus exposure and HLA in healthy donors. The primer mix had 60 Vbeta and 13 Jbeta primers. Repertoires were generated with immunoSEQ multiplex PCR, while TCRdb's copy carries only in-frame clones and drops some. The repertoire holds 150,000 to 200,000 clones, with almost 85% as singletons. Input material: PBMCs. This clonotype was sampled from a boy aged 5-17 years in good health and CMV-seronegative.

CDR3 sequence reads: CASSLYAGDRQPQHF. The CDR3 DNA follows: TGCGCCAGCAGCTTGTACGCAGGGGATCGTCAGCCCCAGCATTTT. V and J are TRBV5-1 and TRBJ1-5; D possibly corresponds to TRBD1 (6 bases). Trimming removed 1 base from V and 6 bases from J, with 14 bases in between. Germline CDR1 and CDR2: SGHRS and YFSETQ. The CDR3 has 15 amino acids.